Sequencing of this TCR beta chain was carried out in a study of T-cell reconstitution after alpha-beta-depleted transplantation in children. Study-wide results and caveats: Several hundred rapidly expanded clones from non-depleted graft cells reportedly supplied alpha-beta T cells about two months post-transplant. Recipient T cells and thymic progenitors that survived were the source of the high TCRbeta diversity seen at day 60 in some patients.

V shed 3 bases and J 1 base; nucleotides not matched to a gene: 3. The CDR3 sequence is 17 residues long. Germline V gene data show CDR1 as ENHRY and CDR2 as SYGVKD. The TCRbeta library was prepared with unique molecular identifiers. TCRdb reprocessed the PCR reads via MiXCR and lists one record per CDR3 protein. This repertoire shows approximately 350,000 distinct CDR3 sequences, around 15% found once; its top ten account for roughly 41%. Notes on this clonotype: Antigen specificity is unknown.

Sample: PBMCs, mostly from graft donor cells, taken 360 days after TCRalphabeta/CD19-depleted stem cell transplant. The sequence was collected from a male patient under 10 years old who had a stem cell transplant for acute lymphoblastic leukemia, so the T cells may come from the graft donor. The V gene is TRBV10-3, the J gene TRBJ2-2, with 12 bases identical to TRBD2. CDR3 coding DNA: TGTGCCATCAGTGAAGGGGGACTAGCGGGGAACACCGGGGAGCTGTTTTTT. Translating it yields CAISEGGLAGNTGELFF.